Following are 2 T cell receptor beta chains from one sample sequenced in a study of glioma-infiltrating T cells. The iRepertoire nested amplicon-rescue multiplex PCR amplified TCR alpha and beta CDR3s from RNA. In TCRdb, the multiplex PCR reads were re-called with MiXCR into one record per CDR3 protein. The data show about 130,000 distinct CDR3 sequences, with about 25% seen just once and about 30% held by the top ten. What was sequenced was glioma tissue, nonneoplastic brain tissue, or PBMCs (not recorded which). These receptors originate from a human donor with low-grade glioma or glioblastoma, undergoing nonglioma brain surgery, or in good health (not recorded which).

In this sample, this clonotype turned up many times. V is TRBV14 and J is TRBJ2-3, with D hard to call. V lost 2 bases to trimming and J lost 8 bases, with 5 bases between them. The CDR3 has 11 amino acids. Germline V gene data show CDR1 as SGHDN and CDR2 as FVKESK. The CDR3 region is CASSQSFTQYF. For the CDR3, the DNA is TGTGCCAGCAGCCAATCCTTTACGCAGTATTTT.

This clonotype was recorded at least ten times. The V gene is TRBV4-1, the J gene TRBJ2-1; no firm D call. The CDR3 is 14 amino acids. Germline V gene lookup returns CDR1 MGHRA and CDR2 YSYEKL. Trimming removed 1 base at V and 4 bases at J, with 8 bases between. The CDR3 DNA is TGCGCCAGCAGCCAAGCCATGGGGTACAATGAGCAGTTCTTC. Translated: CASSQAMGYNEQFF.